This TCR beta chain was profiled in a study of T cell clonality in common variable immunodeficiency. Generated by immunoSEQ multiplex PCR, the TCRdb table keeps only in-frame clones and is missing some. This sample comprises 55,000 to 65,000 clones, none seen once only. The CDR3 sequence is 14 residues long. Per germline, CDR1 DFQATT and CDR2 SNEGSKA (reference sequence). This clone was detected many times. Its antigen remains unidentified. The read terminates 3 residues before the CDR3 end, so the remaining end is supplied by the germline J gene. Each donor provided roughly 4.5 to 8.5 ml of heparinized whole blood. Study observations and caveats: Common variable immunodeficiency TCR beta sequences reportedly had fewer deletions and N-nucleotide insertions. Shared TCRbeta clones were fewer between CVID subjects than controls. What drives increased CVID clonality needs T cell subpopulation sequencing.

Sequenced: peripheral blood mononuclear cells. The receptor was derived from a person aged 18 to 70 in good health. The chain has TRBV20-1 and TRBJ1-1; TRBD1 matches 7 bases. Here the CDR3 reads CSARLEQQTGLAFF. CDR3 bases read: TGCAGTGCTAGACTCGAACAGCAGACAGGGCTT.